This TCR beta chain is drawn from a study of T cell responses to AZD1222 COVID-19 vaccine. Study results and caveats: Clonal diversity was possibly underestimated, and the donors were mostly white British, with more females. Researchers took repertoire samples only after the peak T cell response had come. A rise in Spike-specific TCR breadth and depth followed two AZD1222 doses.

Pooled in the analysis were second doses at about 4 or about 12 weeks. Details on this clone: Its antigen is undetermined.

V gave up 0 bases and J gave up 2 bases; unmatched junction bases: 8. Germline-derived CDR1 and CDR2 are KGHSY and FQNENV. This CDR3 is 17 amino acids long. Produced via immunoSEQ multiplex PCR; TCRdb's table is partial and in-frame only. The sample records some 180,000 clones, 90% to 95% being singletons. This chain uses TRBV16 with TRBJ2-7, with 9 bases fitting TRBD2. The source of this sequence is an adult who received the AZD1222 COVID-19 vaccine. The sequenced sample was peripheral blood, obtained 28 days after the second AZD1222 dose. CDR3 sequence (DNA): TGTGCCAGCAGCCAATCCCGAGCTAGCGGGGTTGCCTACGAGCAGTACTTC. It specifies CASSQSRASGVAYEQYF.